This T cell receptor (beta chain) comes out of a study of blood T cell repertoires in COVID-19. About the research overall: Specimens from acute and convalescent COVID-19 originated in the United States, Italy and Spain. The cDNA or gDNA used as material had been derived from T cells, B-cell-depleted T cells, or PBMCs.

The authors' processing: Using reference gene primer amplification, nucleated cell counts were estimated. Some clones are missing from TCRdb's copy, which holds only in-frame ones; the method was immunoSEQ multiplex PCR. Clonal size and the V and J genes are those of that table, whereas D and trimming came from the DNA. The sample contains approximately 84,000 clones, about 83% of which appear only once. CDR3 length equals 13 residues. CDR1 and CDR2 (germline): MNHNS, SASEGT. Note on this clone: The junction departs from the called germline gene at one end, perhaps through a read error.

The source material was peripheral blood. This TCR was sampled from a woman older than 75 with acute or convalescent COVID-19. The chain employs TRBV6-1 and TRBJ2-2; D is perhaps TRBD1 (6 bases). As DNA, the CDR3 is TGTGCCAGCCGTGACAGGCTTGACGGGGAGCTGTTTTTT. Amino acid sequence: CASRDRLDGELFF.